These 14 T cell receptor beta chains were all obtained from the same sample, sequenced in a study of CD8+CD57+ T cells in acquired aplastic anemia. Genomic DNA, the template, was used for profiling of the TCR beta VDJ and CDR3. From the reads, TCRdb called clonotypes with MiXCR, one entry per CDR3 protein. This sample has 260,000 or so distinct CDR3 sequences, with 82% found just once. Sequencing was done on patients that had shown CD8+CD57+ cell expansion by flow cytometry. The material sequenced was sorted CD4+, CD8+, or CD8+CD57+ T cells (not recorded which) from PBMCs. Source of these receptors: a human donor with aplastic anemia.

Of note for this clonotype: The conserved phenylalanine or tryptophan normally closing the CDR3 is absent here, so this likely arose from a read error. The chain is built from TRBV7-2 and TRBJ2-5; D possibly uses TRBD1 or TRBD2 (7 bases each). CDR3 length: 14 residues. Germline assignment: CDR1 SGHTA and CDR2 FQGNSA. The CDR3, as DNA: TGTGCCACCAGCAGGGGAGGGGGCCCCGACTCCCAGTACATC. This codes for CATSRGGGPDSQYI.

Turning to this clonotype: One end of the junction fails to match germline, which may point to a read error. The chain combines TRBV2 with TRBJ2-1, with D perhaps matching TRBD1 or TRBD2 (6 bases each). The germline V gene has CDR1 SNHLY and CDR2 FYNNEI. The CDR3 contains 13 residues. The CDR3 region has the DNA TGTGCCAGCGGGGACGGGGGCAGAGATACGCAGTTTTTC. This encodes CASGDGGRDTQFF.

With respect to this clonotype: The junction shows a germline mismatch at one end, possibly a read error. The gene calls are TRBV9 and TRBJ2-5, with 12 bases matching TRBD2. This CDR3 is 17 amino acids long. Germline CDR1 SGDLS, CDR2 YYNGEE. The chain's CDR3 is CASGLAWTSGNHETQYF. The DNA for the CDR3 is TGTGCCAGCGGCTTAGCCTGGACTAGCGGGAACCACGAGACCCAGTACTTC. The entire variable domain, with the rest obtained from reference TRBV9 and TRBJ2-5, is as follows: DSGVTQTPKHLITATGQRVTLRCSPRSGDLSVYWYQQSLDQGLQFLIQYYNGEERAKGNILERFSAQQFPDLHSELNLSSLELGDSALYFCASGLAWTSGNHETQYFGPGTRLLVL.

The chain combines TRBV29-1 with TRBJ1-1; D gene ambiguous. The CDR3 totals 11 residues. The germline gives CDR1 SQVTM, CDR2 ANQGSEA. V gave up 6 bases and J gave up 6 bases, with 11 bases separating them. The CDR3 reads CSVRSIAEAFF. The CDR3 coding sequence is TGCAGCGTCCGATCGATCGCTGAAGCTTTCTTT.

V gene TRBV7-3 combines with J gene TRBJ1-1, with 11 bases matching TRBD1. The germline V gene has CDR1 SGHTA and CDR2 FQGTGA. The CDR3 has 15 amino acids. V lost 0 bases and J lost 4; bases outside the gene matches: 1. The CDR3 loop is CASSLTGTGGTEAFF. The CDR3 region has the DNA TGTGCCAGCAGCTTAACGGGGACAGGGGGCACTGAAGCTTTCTTT.

Notes on this clonotype: The CDR3 end shows no conserved phenylalanine or tryptophan, and so a read error is likely. The limits of the CDR3 on the DNA are not certain, so only TCRdb's listed CDR3 is given. The gene calls are TRBV7-3 and TRBJ1-2. In germline, CDR1 is SGHTA, CDR2 FQGTGA. The CDR3 sequence runs 13 residues, both termini included. The CDR3 sequence: CASSPRRTSGGAM.

The rearrangement links TRBV24-1 to TRBJ2-1; TRBD2 aligns across 9 bases. The CDR3 has 14 residues. Trimming at V came to 9 bases and at J to 7 bases, leaving 9 bases not matched to a gene. Germline CDR1 KGHDR, CDR2 SFDVKD. As DNA, the CDR3 is TGTGCCACCGGGACAAGCGGGAGGTGGAATGAGCAGTTCTTC. The encoded protein is CATGTSGRWNEQFF.

The count of this clonotype is one. A junction boundary mismatches the germline segment, possibly from a read error. The chain links TRBV15 to TRBJ2-3, with 7 bases matching TRBD2. This CDR3 has 14 amino acids. CDR1 is LNHNV, CDR2 YYDKDF, per germline (reference sequence). CDR3 protein: CASSGMPLADAQYF. The CDR3 DNA sequence: TGTGCCAGCAGCGGGATGCCGCTAGCCGATGCGCAGTACTTT.

CDR3 loop: CACTPALGGYEQYF. CDR3 nucleotides: TGTGCCTGTACGCCTGCGCTTGGGGGCTACGAGCAGTACTTC. The chain couples TRBV19 to TRBJ2-7; D possibly uses TRBD1 or TRBD2 (5 bases each). The germline gives CDR1 LNHDA, CDR2 SQIVND (reference sequence). V dropped 11 bases and J dropped 3 bases, with 20 bases sitting between them. The CDR3 has 14 amino acids.

Details on this clonotype: A read error is likely, as this CDR3 ends without the conserved phenylalanine or tryptophan. Because the CDR3's place on the DNA is in doubt, the DNA is left out and the CDR3 is given as listed by TCRdb. J is TRBJ2-1 and V is TRBV14; the table's D call of TRBD1 was not tested on the DNA. With termini counted, the CDR3 has 13 amino acids. The V gene's germline CDR1 is SGHDN and CDR2 FVKESK. CDR3 in amino acids: CASSDAGTQTMSI.

The chain uses TRBV7-3 and TRBJ2-7; perhaps TRBD1 as D (6 bases). The CDR3 is made up of 18 amino acids. Germline-derived CDR1 and CDR2 are SGHTA and FQGTGA. V gave up 2 bases and J gave up 4 bases, with 24 bases separating them. In DNA form, the CDR3 reads TGTGCCAGCAGCTTACATCCAGACGGGACATCCCTTGAGTACGAGCAGTACGTC. Translated, it gives CASSLHPDGTSLEYEQYV.

This clonotype has a handful of counts. The rearrangement links TRBV20-1 to TRBJ1-2, with 7 bases aligning to TRBD1. V was clipped by 3 bases and J by 9 bases; unmatched bases: 10. The CDR3 extends over 13 amino acids. Germline CDR1 reads DFQATT; CDR2 reads SNEGSKA (reference sequence). The CDR3 is CSASPSTGNCYTF. The CDR3 coding sequence is TGCAGTGCTAGTCCATCGACAGGGAACTGCTACACCTTC.

As concerns this clonotype: At one boundary the junction diverges from the germline segment, which might be a read error. This rearrangement joins TRBV7-6 to TRBJ1-6; D not resolved. This CDR3 spans 13 amino acids. Germline loops: CDR1 SGHVS, CDR2 FNYEAQ. The CDR3 coding sequence is TGTGCCAGCAGCTTGGACGGCGGGTCACACCTCCAGTTT. This gives the protein CASSLDGGSHLQF.

Concerning this clonotype: The missing conserved phenylalanine or tryptophan at the end of this CDR3 makes a read error likely. Because the CDR3's place on the DNA is in doubt, the DNA is left out and the CDR3 is given as listed by TCRdb. This rearrangement joins TRBV2 to TRBJ2-1; the table's D call, TRBD1, was not checked against the DNA. Germline V lookup: CDR1 SNHLY, CDR2 FYNNEI. From its first to its last residue, the CDR3 has 13 amino acids. This CDR3 is CASSVGGIHEQLL.